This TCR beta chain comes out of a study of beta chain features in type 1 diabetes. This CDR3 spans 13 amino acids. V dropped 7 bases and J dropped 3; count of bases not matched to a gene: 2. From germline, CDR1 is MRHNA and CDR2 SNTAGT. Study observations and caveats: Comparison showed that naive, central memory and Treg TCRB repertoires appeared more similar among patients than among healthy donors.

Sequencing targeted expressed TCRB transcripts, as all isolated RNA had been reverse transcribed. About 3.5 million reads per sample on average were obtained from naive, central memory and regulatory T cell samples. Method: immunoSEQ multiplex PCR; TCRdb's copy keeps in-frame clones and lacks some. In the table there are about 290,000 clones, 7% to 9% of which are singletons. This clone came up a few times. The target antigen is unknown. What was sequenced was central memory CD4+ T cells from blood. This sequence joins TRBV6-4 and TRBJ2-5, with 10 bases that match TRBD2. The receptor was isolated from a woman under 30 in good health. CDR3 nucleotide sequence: TGTGCCAGCATTCTAGCGGGAGAAGAGACCCAGTACTTC. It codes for CASILAGEETQYF.